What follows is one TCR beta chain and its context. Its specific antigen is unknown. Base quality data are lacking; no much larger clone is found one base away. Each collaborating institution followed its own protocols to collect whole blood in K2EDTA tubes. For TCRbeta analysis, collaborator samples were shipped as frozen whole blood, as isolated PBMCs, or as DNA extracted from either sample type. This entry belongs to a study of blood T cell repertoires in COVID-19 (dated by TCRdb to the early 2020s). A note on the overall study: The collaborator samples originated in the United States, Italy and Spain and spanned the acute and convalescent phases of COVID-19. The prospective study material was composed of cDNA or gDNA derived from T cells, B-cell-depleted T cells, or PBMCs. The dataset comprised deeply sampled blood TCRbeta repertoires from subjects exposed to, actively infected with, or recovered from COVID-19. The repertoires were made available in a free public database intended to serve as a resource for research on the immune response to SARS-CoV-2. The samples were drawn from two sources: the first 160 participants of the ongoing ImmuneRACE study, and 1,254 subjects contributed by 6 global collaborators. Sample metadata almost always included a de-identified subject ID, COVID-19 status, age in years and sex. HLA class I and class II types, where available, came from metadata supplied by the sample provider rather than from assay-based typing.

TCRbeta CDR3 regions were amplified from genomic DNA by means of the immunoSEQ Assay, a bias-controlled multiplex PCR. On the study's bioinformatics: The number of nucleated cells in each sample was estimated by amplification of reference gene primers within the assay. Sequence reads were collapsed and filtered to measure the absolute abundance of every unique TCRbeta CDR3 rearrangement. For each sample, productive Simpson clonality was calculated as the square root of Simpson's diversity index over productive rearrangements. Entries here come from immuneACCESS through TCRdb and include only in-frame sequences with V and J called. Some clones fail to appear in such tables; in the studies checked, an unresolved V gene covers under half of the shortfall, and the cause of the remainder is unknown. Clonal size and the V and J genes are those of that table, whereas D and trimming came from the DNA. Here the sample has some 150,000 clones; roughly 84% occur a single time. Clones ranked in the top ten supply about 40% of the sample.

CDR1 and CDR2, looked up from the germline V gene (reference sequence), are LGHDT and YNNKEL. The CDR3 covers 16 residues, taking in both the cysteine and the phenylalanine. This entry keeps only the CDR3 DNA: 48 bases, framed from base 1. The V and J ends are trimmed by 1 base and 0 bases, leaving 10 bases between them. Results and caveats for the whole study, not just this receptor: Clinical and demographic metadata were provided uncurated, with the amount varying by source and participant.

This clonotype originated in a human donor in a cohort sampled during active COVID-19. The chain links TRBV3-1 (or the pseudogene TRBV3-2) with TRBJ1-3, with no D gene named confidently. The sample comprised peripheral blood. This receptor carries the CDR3 CASSQVDIYSGNTIYF. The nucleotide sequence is TGTGCCAGCAGCCAAGTTGACATCTACTCTGGAAACACCATATATTTT.